This TCR beta chain was observed in a study of blood T cells in healthy people across ages. CDR1 MNHEY and CDR2 SVGAGI come from the germline V gene. The CDR3 loop spans 14 amino acids. V lost 4 bases to trimming and J lost 6 bases, with 13 bases between them. A J-beta primer mix and a sample-barcoded 5' primer were used in a second PCR of about 6 to 12 cycles. TCRdb redid the calling of the 5' RACE reads with MiXCR, one entry per CDR3 protein. The sample includes 500,000 to 700,000 distinct CDR3 sequences, roughly 30% of them seen just once. This clonotype was found many times. Each donor supplied approximately 10 milliliters of peripheral blood.

The clonotype was recovered from a woman older than 75 in good health. Sequencing was done on a sample of blood. The chain carries TRBV6-5 and TRBJ1-5; a weak D match, TRBD1 (6 bases). The CDR3 is CASSLTGSGQPQHF. As DNA, the CDR3 is TGTGCCAGCAGTTTAACAGGGAGTGGTCAGCCCCAGCATTTT.